The 21 T cell receptor beta chains listed next were all sequenced from one sample in a study of shared clonotypes between healthy human individuals. TCRdb's table, derived via immunoSEQ multiplex PCR, lists solely in-frame clones and lacks some. The data show approximately 980,000 clones, about 80% seen once. Sequencing input: memory CD4+ T cells sorted from blood. The subset here: CD45RA-negative fraction. Every receptor here comes from a young man in good health.

The V gene is TRBV28, the J gene TRBJ1-2, with a tentative D call TRBD1 (5 bases). This CDR3 has 15 amino acids. V gave up 7 bases and J gave up 4 bases, with 19 bases separating them. Germline CDR1 is MDHEN and CDR2 is SYDVKM. CDR3 sequence (DNA): TGTGCCAGCATTGAAAGAGGGGCGCCAAGCTATGGCTACACCTTC. Translation gives CASIERGAPSYGYTF.

With regard to this clone: This CDR3 is also generated by other DNA sequences in the sample. V and J are TRBV2 and TRBJ2-5; D is unresolved. V was shortened by 6 bases and J by 2 bases, with 10 bases between the two germline ends. The CDR3 contains 13 residues. CDR1 is SNHLY, CDR2 FYNNEI, per germline. The DNA for the CDR3 is TGTGCCAGCAGAAGAGGAGCTCAAGAGACCCAGTACTTC. It specifies CASRRGAQETQYF.

This chain joins TRBV6-6 and TRBJ1-1, with 9 bases fitting TRBD1. V shed 2 bases, J shed 6 bases, and the junction held 10 bases outside the gene matches. This CDR3 comprises 16 residues. The germline gives CDR1 MNHNY, CDR2 SVGAGI (reference sequence). CDR3 DNA sequence: TGTGCCAGCAGTTACCGCCTACAGGGGGCCGGCGCTGAAGCTTTCTTT. This sequence encodes CASSYRLQGAGAEAFF.

The gene calls are TRBV11-2 and TRBJ1-4; D perhaps matches TRBD1 (5 bases). Looked up from germline, CDR1 is SGHAT and CDR2 is FQNNGV. V was pared by 8 bases and J by 0 bases, with 13 bases between. The length of the CDR3 is 15 residues. The CDR3 region has the DNA TGTGCCAGCGCCAACCAGGGTGCAACTAATGAAAAACTGTTTTTT. Its translation: CASANQGATNEKLFF.

This clone showed up just a few times. Different DNA sequences within this sample yield the same CDR3. The chain uses TRBV11-2 and TRBJ2-7; 10 bases align to TRBD1. V trimming: 5 bases; J trimming: 6 bases; junction bases outside the gene matches: 7. From germline, CDR1 is SGHAT and CDR2 FQNNGV. The CDR3 runs to 14 residues. The CDR3 loop reads CASSTRDRGREQYF. The CDR3 nucleotides are TGTGCCAGCAGCACCCGGGACAGGGGTCGCGAGCAGTACTTC.

This clone was counted a few times. V and J are TRBV5-1 and TRBJ1-1; D may be TRBD1 (5 bases). This CDR3 has 13 amino acids. The germline V gene has CDR1 SGHRS and CDR2 YFSETQ. V dropped 4 bases and J dropped 8 bases, with 15 bases sitting between them. The DNA for the CDR3 is TGCGCCAGCAGCAGGGGACCCAGCAAGGAAGCTTTCTTT. Residues: CASSRGPSKEAFF. Combining the CDR3 with reference TRBV5-1 and TRBJ1-1 gives the whole variable domain KAGVTQTPRYLIKTRGQQVTLSCSPISGHRSVSWYQQTPGQGLQFLFEYFSETQRNKGNFPGRFSGRQFSNSRSEMNVSTLELGDSALYLCASSRGPSKEAFFGQGTRLTVV.

The CDR3 protein is CASSRLGVTETQYF. For the CDR3, the DNA is TGTGCCAGCAGCCGCCTGGGGGTCACGGAGACCCAGTACTTC. The chain couples TRBV7-9 to TRBJ2-5; D tentatively fits TRBD1 or TRBD2 (5 bases each). V lost 5 bases and J lost 5, with 15 bases in between. This CDR3 has 14 residues. CDR1 and CDR2 (germline): SEHNR, FQNEAQ (reference sequence).

The chain links TRBV7-2 to TRBJ1-2, with D unclear. From germline, CDR1 is SGHTA and CDR2 FQGNSA. Trimming left V 4 bases short and J 8 bases short, with 14 bases between. The CDR3 runs to 13 residues. The CDR3 DNA is TGTGCCAGCAGCTCCATGGGGATGGGGGGCTACACCTTC. It codes for CASSSMGMGGYTF.

The chain joins TRBV4-1 to TRBJ1-6; no clear D. The V gene's germline CDR1 is MGHRA and CDR2 YSYEKL. Trimming removed 1 base from V and 8 bases from J, with 6 bases in between. The CDR3 spans 13 residues. CDR3 protein: CASSQVHDSPLHF. The CDR3, as DNA: TGCGCCAGCAGCCAAGTACACGATTCACCCCTCCACTTT.

The chain joins TRBV14 to TRBJ1-1; D gene unclear. The germline gives CDR1 SGHDN, CDR2 FVKESK. Trimming took 1 base from V and 6 from J, leaving 9 bases between them. The CDR3 extends over 13 amino acids. The CDR3 sequence: CASSQGFSSEAFF. Written as DNA, the CDR3 is TGTGCCAGCAGCCAAGGGTTTTCCTCTGAAGCTTTCTTT.

V usage is TRBV6-5 and J usage is TRBJ1-5, with D tentatively TRBD1 (5 bases). The V gene lost 6 bases and the J gene lost 6 bases, with 12 bases spanning the gap. Germline loops: CDR1 MNHEY, CDR2 SVGAGI. The CDR3 is 13 residues long. CDR3 residues: CASSRAGVQPQHF. The CDR3 DNA reads as TGTGCCAGCAGCCGGGCGGGGGTTCAGCCCCAGCATTTT.

Many counts were recorded for this clone. This chain links TRBV6-1 with TRBJ2-5, with a weak D call TRBD1 (5 bases). Germline V gene sequence: CDR1 MNHNS, CDR2 SASEGT. The CDR3 spans 15 residues. Trimming shortened V by 7 bases and J by 2 bases, and 17 bases separated the two germline ends. The CDR3 region is CASTQGIVGQETQYF. The CDR3 DNA reads as TGTGCCAGCACCCAGGGAATAGTGGGGCAAGAGACCCAGTACTTC.

The rearrangement uses TRBV4-1 and TRBJ2-5; D is tentatively TRBD1 or TRBD2 (6 bases each). Germline V gene sequence: CDR1 MGHRA, CDR2 YSYEKL. The CDR3 length is 14 residues. Between the trimmed V and J ends, which lost 0 bases and 4 bases, there was a span of 9 bases. This chain's CDR3 is CASSQDWGAETQYF. The CDR3 DNA is TGCGCCAGCAGCCAAGATTGGGGGGCAGAGACCCAGTACTTC.

The rearrangement links TRBV7-2 to TRBJ2-5, with D perhaps being TRBD1 or TRBD2 (6 bases each). Looked up from germline, CDR1 is SGHTA and CDR2 is FQGNSA. Trimming took off 5 bases at V and 5 bases at J, with 21 bases between the two ends. The CDR3 extends over 16 amino acids. CDR3 loop: CASSREGTGSGETQYF. In DNA, the CDR3 is TGTGCCAGCAGCCGTGAGGGAACAGGGAGCGGGGAGACCCAGTACTTC.

J is TRBJ1-5 and V is TRBV6-6; D remains unclear. V lost 7 bases, J lost 3 bases, and 13 bases lay in between. The germline CDR1 and CDR2 sequences are MNHNY and SVGAGI (reference sequence). The CDR3 totals 14 residues. The CDR3 DNA sequence: TGTGCCAGCACCGAACACGGGGACAATCAGCCCCAGCATTTT. Amino acid sequence: CASTEHGDNQPQHF.

The chain links TRBV30 to TRBJ2-7; TRBD2 matches 10 bases. J was trimmed by 4 bases and V by 2 bases; bases with no gene match: 23. Germline lookup yields CDR1 GTSNPN and CDR2 SVGIG (reference sequence). CDR3 length: 20 amino acids. CDR3 nucleotides: TGTGCCTGGAGTAGGTGGGTTGGGACAGAGGCTAGCGGGGGCCAATACGAGCAGTACTTC. This sequence encodes CAWSRWVGTEASGGQYEQYF.

The chain is built from TRBV11-2 and TRBJ2-3; D is ambiguous. Between the trimmed V and J ends, which lost 2 bases and 5 bases, there was a span of 8 bases. Germline-derived CDR1 and CDR2 are SGHAT and FQNNGV. CDR3 length: 13 amino acids. The DNA of the CDR3 is TGTGCCAGCAGCTTAAGGTCGATAGATACGCAGTATTTT. This encodes CASSLRSIDTQYF. Drawing the rest from reference TRBV11-2 and TRBJ2-3, the complete variable domain is EAGVAQSPRYKIIEKRQSVAFWCNPISGHATLYWYQQILGQGPKLLIQFQNNGVVDDSQLPKDRFSAERLKGVDSTLKIQPAKLEDSAVYLCASSLRSIDTQYFGPGTRLTVL.

The chain combines TRBV5-1 with TRBJ2-4; TRBD1 might be the D (5 bases). Trimming shortened V by 0 bases and J by 1 base, and 17 bases separated the two germline ends. CDR3 length: 18 amino acids. In germline, CDR1 is SGHRS, CDR2 YFSETQ. The CDR3 nucleotides are TGCGCCAGCAGCTTGGCTGCCCAGTACTCAGGGGCCAAAAACATTCAGTACTTC. Encoded protein: CASSLAAQYSGAKNIQYF.

This clone was seen a single time. V gene TRBV5-1 combines with J gene TRBJ2-7, with 9 bases fitting TRBD1. This CDR3 comprises 16 residues. Trimming took 0 bases from V and 4 from J; bases not matched to a gene: 8. Germline CDR1 SGHRS, CDR2 YFSETQ. The CDR3 is CASSLALGQGLYEQYF. The CDR3 region has the DNA TGCGCCAGCAGCTTGGCCCTGGGACAGGGTCTATACGAGCAGTACTTC.

J is TRBJ2-2 and V is TRBV28, with D perhaps assigned TRBD1 or TRBD2 (5 bases each). The V end lost 3 bases, the J end lost 3 bases, and 11 bases lay between the germline ends. Germline V lookup: CDR1 MDHEN, CDR2 SYDVKM. The CDR3 loop spans 15 amino acids. CDR3 loop: CASSLMGTYTGELFF. In DNA, the CDR3 is TGTGCCAGCAGTTTGATGGGGACGTACACCGGGGAGCTGTTTTTT.

This chain joins TRBV2 and TRBJ1-6; D not certain. Looked up from germline, CDR1 is SNHLY and CDR2 is FYNNEI. This CDR3 is 16 amino acids long. V shed 7 bases and J shed 0 bases, with 13 bases lying between them. As DNA, the CDR3 is TGTGCCAGCACCCTGTGGACGAGCTCCTATAATTCACCCCTCCACTTT. Residues: CASTLWTSSYNSPLHF. Complete variable domain (other parts from reference TRBV2 and TRBJ1-6): EPEVTQTPSHQVTQMGQEVILRCVPISNHLYFYWYRQILGQKVEFLVSFYNNEISEKSEIFDDQFSVERPDGSNFTLKIRSTKLEDSAMYFCASTLWTSSYNSPLHFGNGTRLTVT.